This entry lists 23 T cell receptor beta chains sequenced from one sample in a study of PD-1 blockade in classical Hodgkin lymphoma. Method: immunoSEQ multiplex PCR; TCRdb's copy keeps in-frame clones and lacks some. The profile shows approximately 99,000 clones, about four fifths of them singletons. Autologous stem cell transplantation was followed by relapse in every patient, and brentuximab vedotin exposure varied. Sequencing used peripheral blood mononuclear cells (PBMCs), obtained before the second cycle of nivolumab. The source of these receptors is a human donor with classical Hodgkin lymphoma.

The rearrangement links TRBV30 to TRBJ2-2, with 11 bases lining up with TRBD2. The germline gives CDR1 GTSNPN, CDR2 SVGIG (reference sequence). The CDR3 covers 14 residues. V was pared by 3 bases and J by 7 bases, with 4 bases of the junction left unmatched. The CDR3 here is CAWSETSGIGELFF. The CDR3 DNA reads as TGTGCCTGGAGCGAGACTAGCGGGATCGGGGAGCTGTTTTTT. Drawing the rest from reference TRBV30 and TRBJ2-2, the complete variable domain is SQTIHQWPATLVQPVGSPLSLECTVEGTSNPNLYWYRQAAGRGLQLLFYSVGIGQISSEVPQNLSASRPQDRQFILSSKKLLLSDSGFYLCAWSETSGIGELFFGEGSRLTVL.

The chain has TRBV11-2 and TRBJ2-1; D is perhaps TRBD1 (6 bases). CDR1 is SGHAT and CDR2 is FQNNGV in the germline V gene. The CDR3 contains 16 residues. V lost 4 bases to trimming and J lost 0 bases, with 13 bases between them. The CDR3 DNA reads as TGTGCCAGCAGCTCGCAAAGGGGGAGCTCCTACAATGAGCAGTTCTTC. It specifies CASSSQRGSSYNEQFF.

CDR3 loop: CASSFRDARDEQYF. The CDR3 DNA reads TGTGCCAGCAGCTTCCGGGACGCCCGGGACGAGCAGTACTTC. The J gene is TRBJ2-7, the V gene TRBV7-2; D may match TRBD1 or TRBD2 (5 bases each). Germline V lookup: CDR1 SGHTA, CDR2 FQGNSA. The CDR3 runs 14 residues. Trimming shortened V by 3 bases and J by 5 bases, and 14 bases separated the two germline ends.

This clone ranks as medium-sized. V is TRBV7-8 and J is TRBJ2-3; 10 bases agree with TRBD2. The CDR3 contains 17 residues. Germline loops: CDR1 SGHVS, CDR2 FQNEAQ. V was pared by 2 bases and J by 8 bases, with 13 bases of the junction left unmatched. The CDR3 is CASSLLRSGRALGTQYF. The CDR3 DNA follows: TGTGCCAGCAGCTTACTCCGCAGCGGGAGGGCCCTCGGTACGCAGTATTTT.

In this sample, this clone turned up a few times. The chain employs TRBV6-5 and TRBJ2-2, with 9 bases identical to TRBD1. With V trimmed by 0 bases and J by 7 bases, 3 bases remained unmatched. Looked up from germline, CDR1 is MNHEY and CDR2 is SVGAGI. The CDR3 has 15 residues. The chain's CDR3 is CASSYSRTGVGELFF. The DNA for the CDR3 is TGTGCCAGCAGTTACTCGCGGACAGGGGTCGGGGAGCTGTTTTTT.

The CDR3 coding sequence is TGCGCCAGCAGCTTTCGGACAGCAACTAATGAAAAACTGTTTTTT. Its translation: CASSFRTATNEKLFF. The rearrangement links TRBV5-1 to TRBJ1-4; D perhaps matches TRBD1 (6 bases). This CDR3 is built from 15 residues. Germline values: CDR1 SGHRS, CDR2 YFSETQ. Deletions cut 2 bases from V and 0 bases from J, with 8 bases between.

The genes are TRBV5-6 and TRBJ2-7; 7 nucleotides match TRBD2. Germline CDR1 SGHDT, CDR2 YYEEEE. There are 15 residues in the CDR3. V lost 5 bases, J lost 3 bases, and 11 bases stayed unmatched. The CDR3 DNA reads as TGTGCCAGCAGTGGTCGACTAGCAGGGAACTACGAGCAGTACTTC. Residues: CASSGRLAGNYEQYF.

As DNA, the CDR3 is TGTGCCAGCAGTTCAAGCCGCGCCGGGACAGGGGGTCTCGATACGCAGTATTTT. Translating gives CASSSSRAGTGGLDTQYF. The V call is TRBV27, the J call TRBJ2-3; 11 nucleotides agree with TRBD1. Trimming cost V 4 bases and J 6 bases; bases outside gene matches: 15. The length of the CDR3 is 18 residues. Germline assignment: CDR1 MNHEY and CDR2 SMNVEV (reference sequence).

Here the CDR3 reads CASSERGAEQFF. The CDR3, as DNA: TGCGCCAGCAGTGAGCGGGGGGCTGAGCAGTTCTTC. This chain links TRBV10-2 with TRBJ2-1; D might be TRBD2 (7 bases). With 2 bases removed from V and 9 bases from J, the gap between germline ends came to 8 bases. The CDR3 runs 12 residues. Looked up from germline, CDR1 is WSHSY and CDR2 is SAAADI.

The rearrangement joins TRBV10-3 to TRBJ1-1; unclear D gene. V shed 0 bases and J shed 8 bases, with 10 bases lying between them. This CDR3 region has 13 residues. Germline V CDR1 and CDR2: ENHRY, SYGVKD. In DNA form, the CDR3 reads TGTGCCATCAGTGAGTCGAGCGGACTGGAAGCTTTCTTT. It encodes CAISESSGLEAFF.

This clone was recorded at least ten times. V gene TRBV30 combines with J gene TRBJ1-2; no definite D call. With 1 base removed from V and 7 bases from J, the gap between germline ends came to 22 bases. This CDR3 is 16 amino acids long. Germline V gene lookup returns CDR1 GTSNPN and CDR2 SVGIG (reference sequence). The CDR3 DNA reads as TGTGCCTGGAGTGGACCCCGTGGCAGGAAGGAAGGTGGCTACACCTTC. Its protein product is CAWSGPRGRKEGGYTF.

This clone was seen a handful of times. This CDR3 is CASRATGSAGYTF. The CDR3 DNA reads TGTGCCAGCAGGGCTACAGGGTCGGCGGGCTACACCTTC. The rearrangement links TRBV2 to TRBJ1-2; D may be TRBD1 (6 bases). This CDR3 spans 13 amino acids. Trimming removed 6 bases at V and 8 bases at J, with 16 bases between. The V gene's germline CDR1 is SNHLY and CDR2 FYNNEI.

This chain connects TRBV7-3 to TRBJ2-1; a possible D gene is TRBD1 (6 bases). Germline V gene sequence: CDR1 SGHTA, CDR2 FQGTGA. There are 13 residues in the CDR3. Deletions cut 5 bases from V and 8 bases from J, with 13 bases between. The CDR3, as DNA: TGTGCCAGCAGCGCCACAGGGCCCCATGAGCAGTTCTTC. Amino acids: CASSATGPHEQFF.

The rearrangement joins TRBV6-1 to TRBJ1-1, with D perhaps TRBD1 (6 bases). Germline V CDR1 and CDR2: MNHNS, SASEGT. The CDR3 totals 15 residues. V lost 6 bases to trimming and J lost 5 bases, with 19 bases between them. The CDR3 nucleotides are TGTGCCAGCAGGCCACCCCGGGGGGGCCCAACTGAAGCTTTCTTT. Amino acid sequence: CASRPPRGGPTEAFF.

V gene TRBV5-5 combines with J gene TRBJ2-6, with 9 bases identical to TRBD1. The V gene's germline CDR1 is SGHKS and CDR2 YYEKEE (reference sequence). The ends lost 2 bases at V and 1 base at J; junction bases unmatched: 4. CDR3 length equals 17 residues. In DNA form, the CDR3 reads TGTGCCAGCAGCTTACAGGGGGCAGTGTCTGGGGCCAACGTCCTGACTTTC. Its protein is CASSLQGAVSGANVLTF.

This clone has a handful of counts. The chain links TRBV28 to TRBJ2-4; tentative D call: TRBD1 (6 bases). There are 14 residues in the CDR3. CDR1 and CDR2 (germline): MDHEN, SYDVKM. V lost 6 bases and J 1 base, leaving 10 bases between the germline ends. Here the CDR3 DNA reads TGTGCCAGCAGCTGGCAGGGGGCCAAAAACATTCAGTACTTC. Translation: CASSWQGAKNIQYF. The whole variable domain, filled in from reference TRBV28 and TRBJ2-4, reads DVKVTQSSRYLVKRTGEKVFLECVQDMDHENMFWYRQDPGLGLRLIYFSYDVKMKEKGDIPEGYSVSREKKERFSLILESASTNQTSMYLCASSWQGAKNIQYFGAGTRLSVL.

This clone appeared a few times. The chain carries TRBV30 and TRBJ1-2, with 9 bases aligning to TRBD1. Germline values: CDR1 GTSNPN, CDR2 SVGIG (reference sequence). V lost 3 bases to trimming and J lost 7 bases; unmatched junction nucleotides: 6. The CDR3 is 13 residues long. The CDR3 is CAWRDRGSGGYTF. The CDR3 nucleotides read TGTGCCTGGAGGGACAGGGGCTCGGGTGGCTACACCTTC.

The V gene is TRBV11-3, the J gene TRBJ2-3; the match to TRBD1 covers 8 bases. Losses at the gene ends were 4 bases for V and 6 bases for J; bases not matched to a gene: 6. This CDR3 has 14 residues. Germline assignment: CDR1 SGHNT and CDR2 YENEEA. The DNA of the CDR3 is TGTGCCAGCAGCTCCTCGACAGGGGTGGATACGCAGTATTTT. This gives the protein CASSSSTGVDTQYF. Based on the CDR3 plus reference TRBV11-3 and TRBJ2-3, the full variable domain is EAGVVQSPRYKIIEKKQPVAFWCNPISGHNTLYWYLQNLGQGPELLIRYENEEAVDDSQLPKDRFSAERLKGVDSTLKIQPAELGDSAVYLCASSSSTGVDTQYFGPGTRLTVL.

The chain combines TRBV5-1 with TRBJ2-7, with D possibly matching TRBD1 (6 bases). CDR1 is SGHRS, CDR2 YFSETQ, per germline. Trimming took 5 bases from V and 0 from J, leaving 12 bases between them. The CDR3 runs 14 residues. Here the CDR3 reads CASSPGHSSYEQYF. The CDR3 bases are TGCGCCAGCAGTCCGGGACACTCCTCCTACGAGCAGTACTTC.

This clone was counted between two and nine times. The V gene is TRBV7-8, the J gene TRBJ2-7; 7 bases match TRBD2. This CDR3 spans 14 amino acids. The germline CDR1 and CDR2 sequences are SGHVS and FQNEAQ. V was clipped by 7 bases and J by 2 bases; unmatched bases: 8. In DNA, the CDR3 is TGTGCCAGCAAGGTAGGGGAGGGTCCCTACGAGCAGTACTTC. It translates to CASKVGEGPYEQYF. The variable domain in full, completed from reference TRBV7-8 and TRBJ2-7, reads GAGVSQSPRYKVAKRGQDVALRCDPISGHVSLFWYQQALGQGPEFLTYFQNEAQLDKSGLPSDRFFAERPEGSVSTLKIQRTQQEDSAVYLCASKVGEGPYEQYFGPGTRLTVT.

This rearrangement joins TRBV15 to TRBJ1-3; D is unclear. The V and J ends lost 3 bases and 0 bases respectively, with 9 bases between them. This CDR3 region has 15 residues. The germline CDR1 and CDR2 sequences are LNHNV and YYDKDF (reference sequence). The CDR3 reads CATSSPSGSGNTIYF. The CDR3 coding sequence is TGTGCCACCAGCAGCCCCTCCGGCTCTGGAAACACCATATATTTT.

This clone was observed a single time. The chain is built from TRBV25-1 and TRBJ2-3, with D hard to call. Trimming shortened V by 2 bases and J by 2 bases, and 11 bases separated the two germline ends. This CDR3 is built from 15 residues. Looked up from germline, CDR1 is MGHDK and CDR2 is SYGVNS. CDR3 protein: CASSEGDRDTDTQYF. Here the CDR3 DNA reads TGTGCCAGCAGTGAAGGAGATAGGGACACAGATACGCAGTATTTT. The whole variable domain, filled in from reference TRBV25-1 and TRBJ2-3, reads EADIYQTPRYLVIGTGKKITLECSQTMGHDKMYWYQQDPGMELHLIHYSYGVNSTEKGDLSSESTVSRIRTEHFPLTLESARPSHTSQYLCASSEGDRDTDTQYFGPGTRLTVL.

The chain uses TRBV19 and TRBJ2-1, with no clear D. The V end lost 4 bases, the J end lost 2 bases, and 3 bases lay between the germline ends. CDR1 LNHDA and CDR2 SQIVND come from the germline V gene (reference sequence). The CDR3 runs 12 residues. The CDR3 here is CASSRTYNEQFF. In DNA, the CDR3 is TGTGCCAGTAGTAGGACCTACAATGAGCAGTTCTTC.